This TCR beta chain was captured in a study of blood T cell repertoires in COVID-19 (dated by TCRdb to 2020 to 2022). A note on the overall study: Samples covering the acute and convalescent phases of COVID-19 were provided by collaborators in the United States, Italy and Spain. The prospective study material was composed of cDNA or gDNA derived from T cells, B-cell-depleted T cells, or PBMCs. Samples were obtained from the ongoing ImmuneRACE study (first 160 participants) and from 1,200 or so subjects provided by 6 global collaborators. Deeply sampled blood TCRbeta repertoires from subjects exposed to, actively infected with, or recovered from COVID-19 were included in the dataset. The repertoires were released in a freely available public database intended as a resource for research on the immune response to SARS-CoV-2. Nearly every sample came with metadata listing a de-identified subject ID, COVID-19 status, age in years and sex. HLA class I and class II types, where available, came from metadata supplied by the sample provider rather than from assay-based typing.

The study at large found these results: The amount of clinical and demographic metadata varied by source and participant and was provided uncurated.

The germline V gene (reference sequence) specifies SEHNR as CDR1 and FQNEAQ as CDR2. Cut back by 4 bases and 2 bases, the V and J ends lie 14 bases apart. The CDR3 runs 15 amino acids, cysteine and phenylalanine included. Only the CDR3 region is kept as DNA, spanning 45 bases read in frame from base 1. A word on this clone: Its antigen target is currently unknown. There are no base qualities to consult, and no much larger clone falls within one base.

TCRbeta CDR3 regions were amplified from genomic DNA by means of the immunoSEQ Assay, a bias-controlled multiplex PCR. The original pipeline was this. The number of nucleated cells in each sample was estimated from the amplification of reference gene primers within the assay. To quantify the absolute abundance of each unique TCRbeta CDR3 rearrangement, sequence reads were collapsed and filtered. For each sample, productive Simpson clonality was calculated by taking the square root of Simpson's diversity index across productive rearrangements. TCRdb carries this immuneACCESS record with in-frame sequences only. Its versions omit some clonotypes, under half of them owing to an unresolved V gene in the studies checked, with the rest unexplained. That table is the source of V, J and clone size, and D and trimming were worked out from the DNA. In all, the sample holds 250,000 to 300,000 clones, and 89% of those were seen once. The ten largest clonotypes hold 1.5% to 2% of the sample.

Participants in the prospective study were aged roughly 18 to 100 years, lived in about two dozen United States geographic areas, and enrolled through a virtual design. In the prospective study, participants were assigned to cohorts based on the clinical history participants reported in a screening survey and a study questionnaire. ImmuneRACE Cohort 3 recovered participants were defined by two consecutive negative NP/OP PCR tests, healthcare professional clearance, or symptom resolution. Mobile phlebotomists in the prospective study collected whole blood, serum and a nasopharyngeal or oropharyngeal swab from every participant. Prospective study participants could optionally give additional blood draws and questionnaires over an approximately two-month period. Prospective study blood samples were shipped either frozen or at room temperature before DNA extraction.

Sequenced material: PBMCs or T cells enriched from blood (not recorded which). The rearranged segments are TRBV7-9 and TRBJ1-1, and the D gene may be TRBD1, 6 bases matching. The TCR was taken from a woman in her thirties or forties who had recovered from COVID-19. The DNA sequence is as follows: TGTGCCAGCAGCTCCTCGGCAGGGGTTAACACTGAAGCTTTCTTT. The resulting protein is CASSSSAGVNTEAFF.